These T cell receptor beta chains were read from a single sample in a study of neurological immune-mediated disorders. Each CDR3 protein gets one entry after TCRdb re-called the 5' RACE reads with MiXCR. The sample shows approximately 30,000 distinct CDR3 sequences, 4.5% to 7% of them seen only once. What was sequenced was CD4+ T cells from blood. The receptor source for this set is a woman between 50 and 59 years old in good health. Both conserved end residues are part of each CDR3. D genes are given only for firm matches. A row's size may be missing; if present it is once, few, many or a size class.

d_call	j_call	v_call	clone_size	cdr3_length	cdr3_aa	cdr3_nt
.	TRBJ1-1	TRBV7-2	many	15	CASSPRIQGNTEAFF	TGTGCCAGCAGCCCTAGGATACAGGGGAACACTGAAGCTTTCTTT
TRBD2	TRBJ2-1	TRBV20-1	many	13	CSAPVAGYNEQFF	TGCAGTGCCCCCGTAGCGGGCTACAATGAGCAGTTCTTC
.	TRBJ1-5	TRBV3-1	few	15	CASSQGDVEGQPQHF	TGTGCCAGCAGCCAAGGGGACGTCGAGGGGCAGCCCCAGCATTTT
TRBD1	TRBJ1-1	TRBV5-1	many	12	CASSLGTGFAFF	TGCGCCAGCAGCTTAGGGACAGGGTTTGCTTTCTTT
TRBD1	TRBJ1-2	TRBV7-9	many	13	CASSRDREGGYTF	TGTGCCAGCAGTCGGGACAGGGAAGGTGGCTACACCTTC
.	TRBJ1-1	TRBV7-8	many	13	CASSPRGGVGAFF	TGTGCCAGCAGCCCGCGCGGTGGGGTGGGAGCTTTCTTT
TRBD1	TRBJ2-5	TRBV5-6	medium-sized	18	CASSPDRGRGGHQETQYF	TGTGCCAGCAGCCCGGACAGGGGGCGAGGAGGCCACCAAGAGACCCAGTACTTC
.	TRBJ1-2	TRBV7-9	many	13	CASSPPQNYGYTF	TGTGCCAGCAGCCCTCCTCAGAACTATGGCTACACCTTC
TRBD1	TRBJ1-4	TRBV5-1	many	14	CASSSAGGNEKLFF	TGCGCCAGCAGCTCAGCAGGGGGCAATGAAAAACTGTTTTTT
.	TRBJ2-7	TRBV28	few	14	CASSAGSLNYEQYF	TGTGCCAGCAGCGCGGGCAGCCTAAACTACGAGCAGTACTTC
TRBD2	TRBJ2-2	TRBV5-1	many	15	CASSSQTSGTGELFF	TGCGCCAGCAGCTCCCAGACTAGCGGCACCGGGGAGCTGTTTTTT
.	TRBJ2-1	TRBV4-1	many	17	CASSQDQGRGGYNEQFF	TGCGCCAGCAGCCAAGATCAGGGCAGGGGGGGCTACAATGAGCAGTTCTTC
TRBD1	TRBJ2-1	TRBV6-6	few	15	CASRDRESSYNEQFF	TGTGCCAGCAGGGACAGGGAAAGCTCCTACAATGAGCAGTTCTTC
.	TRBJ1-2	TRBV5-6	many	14	CASSLGQANYGYTF	TGTGCCAGCAGCTTGGGCCAAGCTAACTATGGCTACACCTTC
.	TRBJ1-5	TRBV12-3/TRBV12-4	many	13	CASSLGFRQPQHF	TGTGCCAGCAGTTTGGGGTTTCGGCAGCCCCAGCATTTT
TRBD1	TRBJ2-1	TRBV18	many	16	CASSPSRTGGYNEQFF	TGTGCCAGCTCACCTAGTCGGACAGGGGGCTACAATGAGCAGTTCTTC
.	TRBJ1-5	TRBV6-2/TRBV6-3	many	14	CASSYSGGGGAQHF	TGTGCCAGCAGTTACTCGGGGGGAGGGGGAGCCCAGCATTTT
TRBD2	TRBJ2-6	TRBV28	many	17	CASSSSGRALGANVLTF	TGTGCCAGCAGTTCTAGCGGGAGGGCCCTTGGGGCCAACGTCCTGACTTTC
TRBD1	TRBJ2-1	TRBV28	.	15	CASSLRGQGHNEQFF	TGTGCCAGCAGTTTACGGGGACAGGGTCACAATGAGCAGTTCTTC
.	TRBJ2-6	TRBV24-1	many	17	CATSDPNRVPGANVLTF	TGTGCCACCAGTGACCCGAACAGGGTTCCTGGGGCCAACGTCCTGACTTTC
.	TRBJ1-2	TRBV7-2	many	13	CASSYGQTDGYTF	TGTGCCAGCAGCTACGGACAGACTGATGGCTACACCTTC
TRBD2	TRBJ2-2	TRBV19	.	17	CASSSPSGGAGIGELFF	TGTGCCAGTAGTTCCCCTAGCGGGGGGGCCGGTATCGGGGAGCTGTTTTTT
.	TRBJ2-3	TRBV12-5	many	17	CASGLAPGHQRDDTQYF	TGTGCTAGTGGTTTGGCCCCCGGACACCAAAGGGACGATACGCAGTATTTT
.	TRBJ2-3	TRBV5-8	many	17	CASSLGAQGTSTDTQYF	TGTGCCAGCAGCTTGGGAGCCCAGGGAACTAGCACAGATACGCAGTATTTT
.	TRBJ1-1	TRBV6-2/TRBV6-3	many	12	CASKGASTEAFF	TGTGCCAGCAAGGGAGCTAGCACTGAAGCTTTCTTT
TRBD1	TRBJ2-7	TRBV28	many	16	CASTRTGGIPAYEQYF	TGTGCCAGCACCCGGACAGGGGGTATACCGGCCTACGAGCAGTACTTC
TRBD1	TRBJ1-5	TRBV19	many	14	CASWGQDNNQPQHF	TGTGCCAGTTGGGGACAGGACAACAATCAGCCCCAGCATTTT
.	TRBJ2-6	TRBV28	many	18	CASSLWGLRETGANVLTF	TGTGCCAGCAGTTTATGGGGGCTCAGGGAGACTGGGGCCAACGTCCTGACTTTC
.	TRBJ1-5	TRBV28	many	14	CASSRTVFNQPQHF	TGTGCCAGCAGTAGGACAGTCTTCAATCAGCCCCAGCATTTT
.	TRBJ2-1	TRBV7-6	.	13	CATTAPGLAEQFF	TGTGCCACCACAGCCCCCGGACTGGCGGAGCAGTTCTTC
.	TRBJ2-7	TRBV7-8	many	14	CASSFGRYTYEQYF	TGTGCCAGCAGCTTCGGTCGCTACACATACGAGCAGTACTTC
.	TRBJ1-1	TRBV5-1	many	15	CASSLEWAGQTEAFF	TGCGCCAGCAGCTTGGAATGGGCAGGGCAAACTGAAGCTTTCTTT
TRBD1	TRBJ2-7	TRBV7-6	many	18	CASSPRDRVAYRSYEQYF	TGTGCCAGCAGCCCTAGGGACAGGGTGGCATATCGCTCCTACGAGCAGTACTTC
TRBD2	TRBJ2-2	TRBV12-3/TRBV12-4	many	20	CAGAASSLTFGTSVSGELFF	TGTGCCGGCGCGGCCAGCAGTTTGACTTTTGGGACTAGTGTTTCCGGGGAGCTGTTTTTT
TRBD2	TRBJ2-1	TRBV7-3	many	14	CASSFSGGLSKQFF	TGTGCCAGCAGCTTTAGCGGGGGGTTATCAAAGCAGTTCTTC
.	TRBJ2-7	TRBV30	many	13	CAWSDGASHEQYF	TGTGCCTGGAGTGACGGGGCAAGCCACGAGCAGTACTTC
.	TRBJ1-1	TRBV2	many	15	CASRGTPIGTTEAFF	TGTGCCAGCCGGGGGACACCCATCGGTACAACTGAAGCTTTCTTT
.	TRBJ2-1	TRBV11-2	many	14	CASSLNPGPEEQFF	TGTGCCAGCAGCTTGAATCCCGGGCCGGAGGAGCAGTTCTTC
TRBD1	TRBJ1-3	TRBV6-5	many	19	CASSCGGQALCGSGNTIYF	TGTGCCAGCAGTTGTGGGGGACAGGCCCTTTGTGGCTCTGGAAACACCATATATTTT
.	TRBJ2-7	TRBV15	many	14	CATSREKGAYEQYF	TGTGCCACCAGCAGAGAAAAGGGGGCCTACGAGCAGTACTTC
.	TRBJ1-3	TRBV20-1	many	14	CSARYSGSGNTIYF	TGCAGTGCTAGGTATTCGGGCTCTGGAAACACCATATATTTT
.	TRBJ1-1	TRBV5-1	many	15	CASSLEPGSGSEAFF	TGCGCCAGCAGCTTGGAACCGGGGTCGGGATCTGAAGCTTTCTTT
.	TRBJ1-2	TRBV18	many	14	CASSPPGVVYGYTF	TGTGCCAGCTCACCTCCAGGGGTCGTCTATGGCTACACCTTC
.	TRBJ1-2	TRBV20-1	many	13	CSASSESGYRYTF	TGCAGTGCTAGTTCCGAGTCAGGGTACCGCTACACCTTC
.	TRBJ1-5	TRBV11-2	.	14	CASSFEGHGQPQHF	TGTGCCAGCAGCTTCGAAGGGCATGGACAGCCCCAGCATTTT
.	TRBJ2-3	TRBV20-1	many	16	CSARSPFRDNTDTQYF	TGCAGTGCTAGATCCCCCTTCCGGGACAACACAGATACGCAGTATTTT
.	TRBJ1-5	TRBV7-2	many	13	CASSLVGLGPQHF	TGTGCCAGCAGCCTCGTCGGGTTGGGGCCCCAGCATTTT
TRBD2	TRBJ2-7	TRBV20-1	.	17	CSVKGGTSGGGSYEQYF	TGCAGTGTTAAGGGAGGGACTAGCGGGGGGGGCTCCTACGAGCAGTACTTC
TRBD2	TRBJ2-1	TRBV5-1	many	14	CASSLALAANEQFF	TGCGCCAGCAGCTTGGCTCTAGCGGCAAATGAGCAGTTCTTC
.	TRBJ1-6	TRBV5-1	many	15	CASSLDQGLNSPLHF	TGCGCCAGCAGCTTGGACCAGGGTCTGAATTCACCCCTCCACTTT
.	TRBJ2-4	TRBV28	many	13	CASSDGTKNIQYF	TGTGCCAGCAGTGACGGGACCAAAAACATTCAGTACTTC
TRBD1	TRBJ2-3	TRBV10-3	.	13	CAISDPGGDTQYF	TGTGCCATCAGTGACCCAGGGGGAGATACGCAGTATTTT
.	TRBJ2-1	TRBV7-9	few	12	CASSLASVGQFF	TGTGCCAGCAGCTTAGCCTCGGTTGGGCAGTTCTTC
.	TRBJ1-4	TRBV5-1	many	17	CASSPSARTAYNEKLFF	TGCGCCAGCAGCCCATCGGCGCGGACAGCTTATAATGAAAAACTGTTTTTT